Listed here is a single TCR beta chain. The target of this receptor is not known. Per-base quality was not reported, and no clone a single base away is much larger than it. The CDR3 numbers 16 residues from cysteine through phenylalanine. Just the 48-base CDR3 DNA is kept, in frame starting at base 1. Library prep was done by PCR. Sequencing used a NextSeq 500. In TCRdb, the public reads were trimmed at Q25 with fastp and aligned with MiXCR, with productive beta chains retained. Every entry covers one CDR3 protein and lists the most common genes and DNA from its rows. The sample table contains around 10,000 distinct CDR3 sequences; only one count was recorded for approximately 26% of them. The ten most abundant clones make up 9.3% of the sample. This sample was included in a study of immune characterization of retroperitoneal liposarcoma (dated by TCRdb to the late 2010s).

The receptor was isolated from a female donor with retroperitoneal liposarcoma. Sequencing input: tumor tissue. The chain is made from TRBV12-3 or TRBV12-4 and TRBJ2-1; 7 central nucleotides agree with TRBD1. TRBJ2-5 matches the DNA end more closely, so the J call is doubtful. Here the CDR3 is given as CASSINRGRGIQTQYF. The DNA reads TGTGCCAGCAGCATAAACCGGGGCAGGGGGATTCAGACCCAGTACTTC.